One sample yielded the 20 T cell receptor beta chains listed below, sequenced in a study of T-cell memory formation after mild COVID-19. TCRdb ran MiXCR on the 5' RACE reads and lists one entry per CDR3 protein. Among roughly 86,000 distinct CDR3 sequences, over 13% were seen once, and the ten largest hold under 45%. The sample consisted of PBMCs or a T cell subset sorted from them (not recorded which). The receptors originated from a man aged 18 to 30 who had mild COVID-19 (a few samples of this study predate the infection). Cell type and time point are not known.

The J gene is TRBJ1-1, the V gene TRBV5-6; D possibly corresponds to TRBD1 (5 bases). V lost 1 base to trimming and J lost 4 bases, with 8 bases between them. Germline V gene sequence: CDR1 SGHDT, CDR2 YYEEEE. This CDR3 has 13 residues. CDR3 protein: CASSLSGRTEAFF. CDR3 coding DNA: TGTGCCAGCAGCTTGTCAGGGCGCACTGAAGCTTTCTTT.

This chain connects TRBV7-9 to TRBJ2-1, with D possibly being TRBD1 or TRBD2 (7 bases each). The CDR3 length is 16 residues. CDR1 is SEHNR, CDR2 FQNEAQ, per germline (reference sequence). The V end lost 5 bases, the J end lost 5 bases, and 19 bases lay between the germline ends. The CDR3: CASSPPSGGANNEQFF. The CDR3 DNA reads TGTGCCAGCAGCCCCCCCTCAGGGGGGGCAAACAATGAGCAGTTCTTC.

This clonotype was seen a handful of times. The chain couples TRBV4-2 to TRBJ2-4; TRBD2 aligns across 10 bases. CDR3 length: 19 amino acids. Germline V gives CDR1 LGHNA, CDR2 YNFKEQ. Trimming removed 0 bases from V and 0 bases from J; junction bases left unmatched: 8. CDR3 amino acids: CASSQEITSGVLAKNIQYF. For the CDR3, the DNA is TGTGCCAGCAGCCAAGAGATCACTAGCGGGGTATTAGCCAAAAACATTCAGTACTTC.

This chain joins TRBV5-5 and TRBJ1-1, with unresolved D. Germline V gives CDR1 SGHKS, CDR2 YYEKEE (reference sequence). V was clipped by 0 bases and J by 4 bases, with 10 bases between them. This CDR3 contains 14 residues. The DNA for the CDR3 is TGTGCCAGCAGCTTGGGAATCAAGGTCACTGAAGCTTTCTTT. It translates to CASSLGIKVTEAFF. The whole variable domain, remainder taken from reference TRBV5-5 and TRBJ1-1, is DAGVTQSPTHLIKTRGQQVTLRCSPISGHKSVSWYQQVLGQGPQFIFQYYEKEERGRGNFPDRFSARQFPNYSSELNVNALLLGDSALYLCASSLGIKVTEAFFGQGTRLTVV.

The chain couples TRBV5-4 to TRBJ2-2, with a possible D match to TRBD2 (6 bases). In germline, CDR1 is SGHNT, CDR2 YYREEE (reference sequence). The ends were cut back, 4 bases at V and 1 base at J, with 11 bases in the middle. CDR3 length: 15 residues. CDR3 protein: CASSKSGWNTGELFF. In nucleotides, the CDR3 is TGTGCCAGCAGCAAGAGCGGGTGGAACACCGGGGAGCTGTTTTTT.

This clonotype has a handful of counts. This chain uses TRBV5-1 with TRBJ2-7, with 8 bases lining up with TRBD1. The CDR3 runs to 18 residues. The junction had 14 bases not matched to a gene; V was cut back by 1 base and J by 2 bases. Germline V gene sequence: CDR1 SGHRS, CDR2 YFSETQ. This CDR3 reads CASSLRTGREYLPYEQYF. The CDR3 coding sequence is TGCGCCAGCAGCTTGAGGACAGGGAGAGAATATCTCCCCTACGAGCAGTACTTC.

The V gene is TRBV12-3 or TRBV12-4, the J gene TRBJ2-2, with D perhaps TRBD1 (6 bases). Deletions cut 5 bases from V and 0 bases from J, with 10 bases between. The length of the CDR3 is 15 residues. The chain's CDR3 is CASSPGTPNTGELFF. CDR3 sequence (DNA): TGTGCCAGCAGTCCCGGGACACCGAACACCGGGGAGCTGTTTTTT.

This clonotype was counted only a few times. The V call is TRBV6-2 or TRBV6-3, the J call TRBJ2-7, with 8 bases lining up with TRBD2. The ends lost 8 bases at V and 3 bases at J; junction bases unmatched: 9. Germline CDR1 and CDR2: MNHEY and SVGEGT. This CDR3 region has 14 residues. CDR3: CASGTGTSYYEQYV. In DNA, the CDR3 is TGTGCCAGCGGGACCGGGACTAGTTACTACGAGCAGTACGTC.

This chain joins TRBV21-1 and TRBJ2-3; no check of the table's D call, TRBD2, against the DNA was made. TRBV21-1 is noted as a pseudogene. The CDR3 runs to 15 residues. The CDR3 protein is CASGLAGPTTDTQYF. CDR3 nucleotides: TGTGCCTCCGGACTAGCGGGACCTACCACAGATACGCAGTATTTT.

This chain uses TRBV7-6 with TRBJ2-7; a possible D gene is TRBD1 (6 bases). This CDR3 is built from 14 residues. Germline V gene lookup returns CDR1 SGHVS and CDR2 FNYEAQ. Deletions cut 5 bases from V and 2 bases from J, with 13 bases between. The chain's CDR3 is CASSATGTTYEQYF. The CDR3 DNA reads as TGTGCCAGCAGCGCGACAGGTACCACCTACGAGCAGTACTTC.

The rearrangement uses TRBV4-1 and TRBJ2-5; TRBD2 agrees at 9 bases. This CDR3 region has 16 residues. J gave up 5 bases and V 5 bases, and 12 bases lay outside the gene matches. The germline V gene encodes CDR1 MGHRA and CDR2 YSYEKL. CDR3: CASSDTLAGGPETQYF. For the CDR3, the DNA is TGCGCCAGCAGCGATACATTGGCGGGGGGGCCGGAGACCCAGTACTTC.

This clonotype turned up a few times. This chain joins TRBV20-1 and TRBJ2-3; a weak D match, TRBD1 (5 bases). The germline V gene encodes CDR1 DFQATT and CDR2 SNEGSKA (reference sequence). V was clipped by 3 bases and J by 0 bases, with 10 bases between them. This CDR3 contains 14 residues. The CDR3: CSASWGTSTDTQYF. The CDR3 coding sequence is TGCAGTGCTAGTTGGGGCACTAGCACAGATACGCAGTATTTT.

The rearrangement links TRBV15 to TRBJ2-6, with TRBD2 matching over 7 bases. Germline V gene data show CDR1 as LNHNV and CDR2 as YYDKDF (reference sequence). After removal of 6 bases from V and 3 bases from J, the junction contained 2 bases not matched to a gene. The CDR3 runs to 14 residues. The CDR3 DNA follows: TGTGCCACCAGGGGAGGGATTGGGGCCAACGTCCTGACTTTC. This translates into CATRGGIGANVLTF.

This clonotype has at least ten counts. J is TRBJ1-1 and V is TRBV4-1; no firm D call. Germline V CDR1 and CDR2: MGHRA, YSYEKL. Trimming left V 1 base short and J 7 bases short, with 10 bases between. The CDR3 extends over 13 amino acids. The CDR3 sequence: CASSQARGSEAFF. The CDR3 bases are TGCGCCAGCAGCCAAGCACGGGGAAGTGAAGCTTTCTTT.

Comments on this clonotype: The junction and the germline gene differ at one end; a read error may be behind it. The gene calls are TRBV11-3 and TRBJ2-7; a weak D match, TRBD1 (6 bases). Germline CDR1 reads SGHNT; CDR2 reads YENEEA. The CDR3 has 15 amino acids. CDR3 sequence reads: CASGLDRDNAHEQYF. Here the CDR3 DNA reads TGTGCCAGCGGCTTAGATCGGGACAACGCACACGAGCAGTACTTC. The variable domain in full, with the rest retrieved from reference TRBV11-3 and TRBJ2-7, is EAGVVQSPRYKIIEKKQPVAFWCNPISGHNTLYWYLQNLGQGPELLIRYENEEAVDDSQLPKDRFSAERLKGVDSTLKIQPAELGDSAVYLCASGLDRDNAHEQYFGPGTRLTVT.

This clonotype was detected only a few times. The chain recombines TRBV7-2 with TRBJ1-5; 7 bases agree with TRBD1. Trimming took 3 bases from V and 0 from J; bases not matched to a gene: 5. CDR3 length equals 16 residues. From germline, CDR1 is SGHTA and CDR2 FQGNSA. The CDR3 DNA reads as TGTGCCAGCAGCTTGTGGGGGACAGTTAGCAATCAGCCCCAGCATTTT. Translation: CASSLWGTVSNQPQHF.

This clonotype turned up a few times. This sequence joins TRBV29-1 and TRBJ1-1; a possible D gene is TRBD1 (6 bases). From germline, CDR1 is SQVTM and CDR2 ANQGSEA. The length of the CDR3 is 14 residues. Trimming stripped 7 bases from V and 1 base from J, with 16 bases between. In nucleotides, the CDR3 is TGCAGCGCCATCCGCGGGGGGCAGAACACTGAAGCTTTCTTT. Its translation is CSAIRGGQNTEAFF.

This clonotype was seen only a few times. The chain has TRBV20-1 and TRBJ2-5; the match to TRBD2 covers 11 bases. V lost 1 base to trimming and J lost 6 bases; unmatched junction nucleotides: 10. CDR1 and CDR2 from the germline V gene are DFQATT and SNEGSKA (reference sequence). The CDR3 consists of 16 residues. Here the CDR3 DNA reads TGCAGTGCTAGAGTTTTGACTAGCGGGGCGGTCAAGACCCAGTACTTC. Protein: CSARVLTSGAVKTQYF.

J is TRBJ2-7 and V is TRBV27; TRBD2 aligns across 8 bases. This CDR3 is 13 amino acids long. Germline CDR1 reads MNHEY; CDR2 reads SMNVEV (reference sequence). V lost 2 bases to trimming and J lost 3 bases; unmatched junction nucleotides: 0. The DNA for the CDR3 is TGTGCCAGCAGTTTAGCGGGGGGCTACGAGCAGTACGTC. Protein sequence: CASSLAGGYEQYV.

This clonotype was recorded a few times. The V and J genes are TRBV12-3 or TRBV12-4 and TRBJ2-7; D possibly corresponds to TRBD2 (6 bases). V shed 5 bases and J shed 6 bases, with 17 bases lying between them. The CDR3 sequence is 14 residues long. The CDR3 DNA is TGTGCCAGCAGTCACGGGACTGGATTCGGCGAGCAGTACTTC. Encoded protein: CASSHGTGFGEQYF.